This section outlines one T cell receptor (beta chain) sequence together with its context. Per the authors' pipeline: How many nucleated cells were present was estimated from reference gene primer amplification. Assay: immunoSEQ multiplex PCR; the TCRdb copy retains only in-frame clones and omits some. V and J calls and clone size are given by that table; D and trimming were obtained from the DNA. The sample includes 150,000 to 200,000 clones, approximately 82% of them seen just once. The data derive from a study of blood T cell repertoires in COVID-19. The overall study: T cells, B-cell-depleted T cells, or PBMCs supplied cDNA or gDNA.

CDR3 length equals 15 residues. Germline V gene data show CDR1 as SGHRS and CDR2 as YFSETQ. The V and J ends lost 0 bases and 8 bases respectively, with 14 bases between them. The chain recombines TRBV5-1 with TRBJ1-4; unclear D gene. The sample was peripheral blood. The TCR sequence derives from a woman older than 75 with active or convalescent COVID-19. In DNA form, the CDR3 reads TGCGCCAGCAGCTTGGCCGCGGTCAGCGAGGAAAAACTGTTTTTT. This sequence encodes CASSLAAVSEEKLFF.